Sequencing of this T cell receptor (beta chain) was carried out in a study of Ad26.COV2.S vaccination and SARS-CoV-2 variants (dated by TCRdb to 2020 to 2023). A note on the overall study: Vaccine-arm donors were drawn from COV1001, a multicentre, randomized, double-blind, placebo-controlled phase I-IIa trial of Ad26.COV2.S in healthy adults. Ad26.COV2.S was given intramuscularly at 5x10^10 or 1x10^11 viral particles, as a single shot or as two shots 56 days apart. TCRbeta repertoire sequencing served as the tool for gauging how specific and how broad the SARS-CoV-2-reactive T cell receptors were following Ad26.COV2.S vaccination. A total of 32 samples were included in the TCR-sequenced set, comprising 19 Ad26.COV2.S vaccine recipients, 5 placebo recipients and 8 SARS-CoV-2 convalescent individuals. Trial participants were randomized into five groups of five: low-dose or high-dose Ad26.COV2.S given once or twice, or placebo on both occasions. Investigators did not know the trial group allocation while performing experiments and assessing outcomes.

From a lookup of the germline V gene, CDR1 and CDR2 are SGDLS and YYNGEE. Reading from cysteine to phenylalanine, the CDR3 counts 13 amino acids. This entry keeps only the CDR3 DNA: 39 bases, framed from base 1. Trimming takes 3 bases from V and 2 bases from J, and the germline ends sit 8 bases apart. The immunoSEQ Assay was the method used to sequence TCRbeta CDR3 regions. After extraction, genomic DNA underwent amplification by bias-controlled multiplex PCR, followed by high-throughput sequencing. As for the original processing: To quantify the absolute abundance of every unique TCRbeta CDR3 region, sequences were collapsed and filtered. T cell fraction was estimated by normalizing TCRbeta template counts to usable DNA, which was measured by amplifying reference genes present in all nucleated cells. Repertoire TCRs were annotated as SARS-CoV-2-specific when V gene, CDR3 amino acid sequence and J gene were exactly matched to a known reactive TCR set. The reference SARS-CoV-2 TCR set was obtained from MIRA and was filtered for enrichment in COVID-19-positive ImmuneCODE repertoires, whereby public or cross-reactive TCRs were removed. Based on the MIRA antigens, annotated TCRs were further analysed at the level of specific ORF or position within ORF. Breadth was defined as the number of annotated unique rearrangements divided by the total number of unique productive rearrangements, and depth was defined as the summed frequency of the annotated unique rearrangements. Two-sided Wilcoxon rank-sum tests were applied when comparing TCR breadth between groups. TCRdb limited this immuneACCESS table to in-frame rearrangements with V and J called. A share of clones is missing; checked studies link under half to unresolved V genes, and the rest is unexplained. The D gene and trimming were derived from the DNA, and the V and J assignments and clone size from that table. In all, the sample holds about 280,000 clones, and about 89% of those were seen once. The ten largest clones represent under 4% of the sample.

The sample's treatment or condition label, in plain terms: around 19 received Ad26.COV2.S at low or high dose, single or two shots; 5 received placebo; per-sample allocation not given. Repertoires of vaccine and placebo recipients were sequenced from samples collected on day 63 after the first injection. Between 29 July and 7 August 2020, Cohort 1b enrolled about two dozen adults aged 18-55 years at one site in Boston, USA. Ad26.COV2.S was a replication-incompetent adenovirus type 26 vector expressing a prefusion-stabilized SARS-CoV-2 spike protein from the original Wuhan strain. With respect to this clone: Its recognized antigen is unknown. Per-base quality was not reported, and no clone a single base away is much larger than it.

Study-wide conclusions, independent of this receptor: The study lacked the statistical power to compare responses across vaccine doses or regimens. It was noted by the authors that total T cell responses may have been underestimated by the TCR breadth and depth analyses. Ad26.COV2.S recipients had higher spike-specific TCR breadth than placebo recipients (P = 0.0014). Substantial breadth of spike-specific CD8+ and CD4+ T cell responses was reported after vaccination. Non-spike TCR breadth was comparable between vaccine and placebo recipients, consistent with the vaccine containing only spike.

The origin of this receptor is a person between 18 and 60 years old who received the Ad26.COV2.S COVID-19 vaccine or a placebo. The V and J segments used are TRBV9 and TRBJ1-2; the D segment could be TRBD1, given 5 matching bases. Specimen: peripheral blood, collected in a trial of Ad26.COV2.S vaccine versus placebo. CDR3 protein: CASSGGKNYGYTF. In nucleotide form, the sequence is TGTGCCAGCAGCGGGGGGAAGAACTATGGCTACACCTTC.